The 15 T cell receptor beta chains reported below all come from one sample, sequenced in a study of blood T cell repertoires in COVID-19. This table comes from immunoSEQ multiplex PCR, and its TCRdb copy is limited to in-frame clones, with some not included. Seen here are roughly 13,000 clones, around 84% observed once, and the top ten hold roughly 28%. Material for sequencing was peripheral blood. The source is a woman aged 45 to 65 with active or convalescent COVID-19.

The chain recombines TRBV5-1 with TRBJ2-7; 11 bases map to TRBD1. The CDR3 covers 17 residues. CDR1 SGHRS and CDR2 YFSETQ come from the germline V gene. V dropped 4 bases and J dropped 1; count of bases not matched to a gene: 10. The CDR3 DNA reads as TGCGCCAGCAGCCCCCGGACAGGGGGCAAATTATCCTACGAGCAGTACTTC. It specifies CASSPRTGGKLSYEQYF.

The chain is built from TRBV27 and TRBJ1-4; 7 bases map to TRBD1. The CDR3 has 15 amino acids. V was clipped by 4 bases and J by 10 bases; unmatched bases: 12. Germline V gene data show CDR1 as MNHEY and CDR2 as SMNVEV (reference sequence). CDR3 loop: CASSSTGEAFAKLFF. CDR3 in DNA: TGTGCCAGCAGTTCAACAGGGGAGGCGTTCGCAAAACTGTTTTTT.

The chain has TRBV29-1 and TRBJ2-2, with 8 bases aligning to TRBD2. This CDR3 comprises 16 residues. CDR1 is SQVTM, CDR2 ANQGSEA, per germline. Trimming took 4 bases from V and 3 from J; bases not matched to a gene: 10. The CDR3 spells CSVVPGAGGYTGELFF. CDR3 sequence (DNA): TGCAGCGTTGTGCCCGGGGCGGGGGGTTACACCGGGGAGCTGTTTTTT.

The CDR3 reads CSVGKVSGEETQYF. DNA of the CDR3: TGCAGCGTTGGGAAGGTGAGCGGGGAGGAGACCCAGTACTTC. The V call is TRBV29-1, the J call TRBJ2-5; 7 positions match TRBD2. J lost 5 bases, V lost 4 bases, and 10 bases had no gene match. This CDR3 has 14 amino acids. Germline CDR1 SQVTM, CDR2 ANQGSEA.

The count of this clone is one. V is TRBV27 and J is TRBJ2-7, with TRBD1 matching 11 bases. Germline loops: CDR1 MNHEY, CDR2 SMNVEV (reference sequence). The trim removed 7 bases at V and 3 bases at J, leaving 5 bases unmatched. The CDR3 is made up of 14 amino acids. This CDR3 is CASKLGTGGYEQYF. CDR3 bases: TGTGCCAGCAAATTAGGGACAGGGGGCTACGAGCAGTACTTC.

The CDR3 here is CASTLLAGNTGELFF. In DNA form, the CDR3 reads TGTGCCAGCACACTCCTAGCGGGAAACACCGGGGAGCTGTTTTTT. The chain employs TRBV4-2 and TRBJ2-2; the match to TRBD2 covers 9 bases. The CDR3 length is 15 residues. J lost 2 bases, V lost 7 bases, and 5 bases had no gene match. From germline, CDR1 is LGHNA and CDR2 YNFKEQ.

This clone was detected once. The chain recombines TRBV27 with TRBJ2-1; 9 positions agree with TRBD2. J was trimmed by 6 bases and V by 0 bases; bases with no gene match: 6. The CDR3 runs to 16 residues. Looked up from germline, CDR1 is MNHEY and CDR2 is SMNVEV (reference sequence). CDR3 region: CASSLSSSGGLNEQFF. CDR3 coding DNA: TGTGCCAGCAGTTTATCGAGTAGCGGGGGACTCAATGAGCAGTTCTTC.

The rearrangement joins TRBV7-9 to TRBJ1-3; TRBD1 matches 10 bases. From germline, CDR1 is SEHNR and CDR2 FQNEAQ (reference sequence). Trimming removed 5 bases from V and 4 bases from J; junction bases left unmatched: 8. This CDR3 contains 16 residues. This CDR3 reads CASSQTGGARGNTIYF. CDR3 sequence (DNA): TGTGCCAGCAGCCAGACAGGGGGCGCAAGGGGAAACACCATATATTTT.

This chain connects TRBV11-2 to TRBJ2-7; no firm D call. Germline-derived CDR1 and CDR2 are SGHAT and FQNNGV. The CDR3 is 16 amino acids. With 2 bases removed from V and 2 bases from J, the gap between germline ends came to 16 bases. In nucleotides, the CDR3 is TGTGCCAGCAGCTTATTCTTTGGTGACATAGCCTACGAGCAGTACTTC. Translation: CASSLFFGDIAYEQYF. The variable domain in full, completed from reference TRBV11-2 and TRBJ2-7, reads EAGVAQSPRYKIIEKRQSVAFWCNPISGHATLYWYQQILGQGPKLLIQFQNNGVVDDSQLPKDRFSAERLKGVDSTLKIQPAKLEDSAVYLCASSLFFGDIAYEQYFGPGTRLTVT.

The CDR3 region is CASSVGLGGGLAGETQYF. The CDR3 DNA is TGTGCCAGCAGTGTAGGACTAGGAGGGGGACTAGCGGGAGAGACCCAGTACTTC. This chain links TRBV2 with TRBJ2-5, with 12 bases aligning to TRBD2. V shed 4 bases and J 4 bases; nucleotides not matched to a gene: 13. CDR1 and CDR2 (germline): SNHLY, FYNNEI. The CDR3 is 18 amino acids.

Here the CDR3 reads CASSLGRGIDYGYTF. The CDR3 coding sequence is TGTGCCAGCAGTTTAGGTCGGGGTATTGACTATGGCTACACCTTC. The chain links TRBV27 to TRBJ1-2, with D hard to call. Per germline, CDR1 MNHEY and CDR2 SMNVEV (reference sequence). The CDR3 is 15 residues long. Trimming left V 2 bases short and J 3 bases short, with 13 bases between.

The chain combines TRBV6-2 or TRBV6-3 with TRBJ2-3; D may be TRBD2 (6 bases). There are 17 residues in the CDR3. The germline CDR1 and CDR2 sequences are MNHEY and SVGEGT. V was pared by 5 bases and J by 2 bases, with 20 bases between. CDR3 loop: CASSATFRDSHTDTQYF. As DNA, the CDR3 is TGTGCCAGCAGTGCGACCTTTCGGGACTCCCACACAGATACGCAGTATTTT.

The J gene is TRBJ2-3, the V gene TRBV6-5; D remains ambiguous. Germline CDR1 is MNHEY and CDR2 is SVGAGI. This CDR3 comprises 13 residues. V lost 0 bases and J 10 bases, leaving 11 bases between the germline ends. The CDR3 DNA reads as TGTGCCAGCAGTTACTCGACTCCTCCCCCGCAGTATTTT. Amino acids: CASSYSTPPPQYF.

The gene calls are TRBV28 and TRBJ1-5; D is ambiguous. Looked up from germline, CDR1 is MDHEN and CDR2 is SYDVKM. CDR3 length equals 16 residues. Trimming removed 2 bases from V and 6 bases from J, with 17 bases in between. The CDR3 loop is CASSLRGRVSLQPQHF. The CDR3 coding sequence is TGTGCCAGCAGTTTACGGGGTAGGGTTTCTCTTCAGCCCCAGCATTTT.

This chain uses TRBV9 with TRBJ2-7; 11 nucleotides align to TRBD2. Germline values: CDR1 SGDLS, CDR2 YYNGEE. The CDR3 runs to 14 residues. V lost 2 bases and J lost 4; bases outside the gene matches: 2. Here the CDR3 reads CASSVASGGYEQYF. CDR3 DNA: TGTGCCAGCAGCGTGGCTAGCGGGGGGTACGAGCAGTACTTC.